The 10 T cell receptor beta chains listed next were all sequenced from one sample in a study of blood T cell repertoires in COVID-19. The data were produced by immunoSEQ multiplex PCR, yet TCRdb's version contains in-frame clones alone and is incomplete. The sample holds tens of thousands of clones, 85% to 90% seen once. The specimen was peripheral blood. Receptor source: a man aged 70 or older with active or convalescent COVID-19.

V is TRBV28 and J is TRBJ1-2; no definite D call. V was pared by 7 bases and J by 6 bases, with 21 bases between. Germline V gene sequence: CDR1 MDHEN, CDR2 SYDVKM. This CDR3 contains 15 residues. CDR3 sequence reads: CASTPYTRGSDGYTF. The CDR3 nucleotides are TGTGCCAGCACCCCCTACACTCGGGGTTCGGATGGCTACACCTTC.

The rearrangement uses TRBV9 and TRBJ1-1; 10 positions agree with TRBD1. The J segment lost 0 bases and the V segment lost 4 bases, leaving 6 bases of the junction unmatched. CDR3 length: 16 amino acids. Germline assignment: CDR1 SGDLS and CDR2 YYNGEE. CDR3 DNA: TGTGCCAGCAGCTCACGGACAGGGGGGCTGAACACTGAAGCTTTCTTT. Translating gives CASSSRTGGLNTEAFF.

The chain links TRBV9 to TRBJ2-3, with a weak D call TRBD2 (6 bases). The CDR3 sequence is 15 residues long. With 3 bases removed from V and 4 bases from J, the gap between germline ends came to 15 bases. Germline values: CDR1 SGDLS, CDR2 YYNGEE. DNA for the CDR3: TGTGCCAGCAGCGGCTCTCGCGGGGTCTCAGATACGCAGTATTTT. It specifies CASSGSRGVSDTQYF.

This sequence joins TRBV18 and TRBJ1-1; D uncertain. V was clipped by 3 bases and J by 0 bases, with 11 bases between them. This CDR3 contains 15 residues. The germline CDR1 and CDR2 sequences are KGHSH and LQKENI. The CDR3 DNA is TGTGCCAGCTCACCCGATTGGACTATGAACACTGAAGCTTTCTTT. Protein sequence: CASSPDWTMNTEAFF. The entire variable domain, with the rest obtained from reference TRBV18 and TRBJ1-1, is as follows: NAGVMQNPRHLVRRRGQEARLRCSPMKGHSHVYWYRQLPEEGLKFMVYLQKENIIDESGMPKERFSAEFPKEGPSILRIQQVVRGDSAAYFCASSPDWTMNTEAFFGQGTRLTVV.

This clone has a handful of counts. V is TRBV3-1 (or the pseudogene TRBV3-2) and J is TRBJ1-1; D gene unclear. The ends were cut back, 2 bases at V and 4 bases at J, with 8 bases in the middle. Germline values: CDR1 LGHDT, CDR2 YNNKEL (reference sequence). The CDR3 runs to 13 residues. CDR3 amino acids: CASSQRGGTEAFF. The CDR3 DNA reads TGTGCCAGCAGCCAACGGGGTGGCACTGAAGCTTTCTTT.

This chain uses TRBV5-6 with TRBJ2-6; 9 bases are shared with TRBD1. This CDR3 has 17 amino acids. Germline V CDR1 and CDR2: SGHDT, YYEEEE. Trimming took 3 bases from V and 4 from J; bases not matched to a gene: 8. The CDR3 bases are TGTGCCAGCAGCTACGGACAGGGGACGGCCGGGGCCAACGTCCTGACTTTC. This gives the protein CASSYGQGTAGANVLTF.

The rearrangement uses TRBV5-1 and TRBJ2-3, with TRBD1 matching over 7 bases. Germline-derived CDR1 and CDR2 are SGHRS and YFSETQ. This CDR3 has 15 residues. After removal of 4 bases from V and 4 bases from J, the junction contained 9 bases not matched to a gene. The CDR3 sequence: CASSETGVWADTQYF. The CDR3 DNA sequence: TGCGCCAGCAGCGAAACAGGGGTGTGGGCAGATACGCAGTATTTT.

The CDR3 nucleotides read TGTGCCACCAGCGACTTAAAGGGTGAAGGACTAGCGGGAGGGGAGACCCAGTACTTC. Protein sequence: CATSDLKGEGLAGGETQYF. This sequence joins TRBV24-1 and TRBJ2-5; 15 nucleotides match TRBD2. J was trimmed by 5 bases and V by 7 bases; bases with no gene match: 16. Per germline, CDR1 KGHDR and CDR2 SFDVKD. There are 19 residues in the CDR3.

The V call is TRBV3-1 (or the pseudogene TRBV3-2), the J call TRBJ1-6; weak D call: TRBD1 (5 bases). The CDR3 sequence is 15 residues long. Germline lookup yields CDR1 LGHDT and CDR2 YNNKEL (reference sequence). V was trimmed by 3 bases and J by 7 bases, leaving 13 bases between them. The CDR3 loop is CASSHYRQGNSPLHF. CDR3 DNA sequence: TGTGCCAGCAGCCATTACCGGCAGGGCAATTCACCCCTCCACTTT.

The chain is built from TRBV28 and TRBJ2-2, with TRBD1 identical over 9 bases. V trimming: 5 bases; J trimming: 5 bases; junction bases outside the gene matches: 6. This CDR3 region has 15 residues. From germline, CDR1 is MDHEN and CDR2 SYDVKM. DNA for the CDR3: TGTGCCAGCAGTCCGGGACAGGGAGTGACCGGGGAGCTGTTTTTT. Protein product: CASSPGQGVTGELFF.